Below, 24 T cell receptor beta chains from the same sample are listed, as sequenced in a study of post-analysis software for immune sequencing data. Findings and caveats of the study: TRBV5-6, TRBV5-1 and TRBV20-1 belonged to a set of roughly five TRBV segments that were more frequent in patients than controls.

Libraries were made from TCR beta cDNA, and they carried unique molecular identifiers. MiXCR, applied by TCRdb to the PCR reads, yields one record per CDR3 protein. Of around 770,000 distinct CDR3 sequences in the sample, roughly 50% were seen once. Antigens for these TCRs are unknown. The sequencing sample was made of blood. The source of these receptors is a girl aged 10 to 17 with multiple sclerosis.

This clonotype was seen a single time. This chain uses TRBV2 with TRBJ2-7; 10 positions agree with TRBD2. Per germline, CDR1 SNHLY and CDR2 FYNNEI. V shed 6 bases and J 5 bases; nucleotides not matched to a gene: 4. This CDR3 region has 13 residues. The CDR3 loop reads CASSRTSGNEQYF. Written as DNA, the CDR3 is TGTGCCAGCAGCAGGACTAGCGGTAACGAGCAGTACTTC.

This clonotype was picked up a small number of times. This chain uses TRBV6-1 with TRBJ1-1, with D perhaps matching TRBD1 (5 bases). Looked up from germline, CDR1 is MNHNS and CDR2 is SASEGT. The CDR3 runs 14 residues. V was clipped by 2 bases and J by 4 bases, with 11 bases between them. The CDR3 region has the DNA TGTGCCAGCAGTGAACGGGGCAGCAGCACTGAAGCTTTCTTT. Encoded protein: CASSERGSSTEAFF.

The genes are TRBV29-1 and TRBJ1-1; no clear D. Per the germline V gene, CDR1 is SQVTM and CDR2 is ANQGSEA. The CDR3 spans 11 residues. Trimming left V 3 bases short and J 8 bases short, with 10 bases between. Here the CDR3 DNA reads TGCAGCGTTGAGACCGGTTGGGAAGCTTTCTTT. It yields the protein CSVETGWEAFF.

CDR3 region: CSAFGPSSVYEQYF. The CDR3 nucleotides read TGCAGTGCCTTCGGCCCCAGTTCGGTGTACGAGCAGTACTTC. This chain joins TRBV20-1 and TRBJ2-7; no reliable D call. The germline gives CDR1 DFQATT, CDR2 SNEGSKA (reference sequence). The ends were cut back, 6 bases at V and 4 bases at J, with 19 bases in the middle. This CDR3 spans 14 amino acids.

The rearrangement uses TRBV24-1 and TRBJ2-7; D may be TRBD1 or TRBD2 (5 bases each). The J call is doubtful: the DNA matches TRBJ2-5 better. Germline V gene data show CDR1 as KGHDR and CDR2 as SFDVKD. This CDR3 region has 12 residues. The CDR3 DNA reads TGTGCCACCGGCGACGGGGCAGAGACCCAGTACTTC. It is translated as CATGDGAETQYF.

The chain carries TRBV5-1 and TRBJ2-7, with D uncertain. Germline V gives CDR1 SGHRS, CDR2 YFSETQ. V was shortened by 4 bases and J by 5 bases, with 16 bases between the two germline ends. The CDR3 length is 14 residues. CDR3: CASSPLILSNEQYF. The CDR3 coding sequence is TGCGCCAGCAGCCCCCTGATATTATCCAACGAGCAGTACTTC.

The J gene is TRBJ1-1, the V gene TRBV20-1; D not certain. CDR1 is DFQATT and CDR2 is SNEGSKA in the germline V gene (reference sequence). Trimming cost V 0 bases and J 0 bases, with 14 bases left between them. The CDR3 is 16 residues long. The CDR3 sequence: CSARDRSSYMNTEAFF. CDR3 coding DNA: TGCAGTGCTAGAGATAGGAGCAGCTACATGAACACTGAAGCTTTCTTT.

The chain is built from TRBV6-6 and TRBJ2-1; D tentatively reads TRBD1 or TRBD2 (5 bases each). V was trimmed by 5 bases and J by 12 bases, leaving 17 bases between them. This CDR3 comprises 13 residues. Germline V gene data show CDR1 as MNHNY and CDR2 as SVGAGI (reference sequence). CDR3 nucleotide sequence: TGTGCCAGCAGTGGGACGGACGGAAAGGGGCAGTTCTTC. It translates to CASSGTDGKGQFF.

This clonotype turned up a few times. The rearrangement joins TRBV29-1 to TRBJ2-7; TRBD1 is a possible D gene (5 bases). CDR1 and CDR2 from the germline V gene are SQVTM and ANQGSEA. V was trimmed by 4 bases and J by 6 bases, leaving 10 bases between them. This CDR3 comprises 11 residues. The CDR3 sequence: CSVVLGVEQYF. The CDR3 coding sequence is TGCAGCGTTGTCTTAGGGGTCGAGCAGTACTTC.

The rearrangement uses TRBV28 and TRBJ2-3; 7 bases fit TRBD2. J lost 6 bases, V lost 6 bases, and 15 bases had no gene match. The length of the CDR3 is 16 residues. CDR1 and CDR2 from the germline V gene are MDHEN and SYDVKM. CDR3 bases: TGTGCCAGCAGCCCCGTAAATGTTAGGCGGGGGGATACGCAGTATTTT. This translates into CASSPVNVRRGDTQYF. The full variable domain, with the rest looked up from reference TRBV28 and TRBJ2-3, is DVKVTQSSRYLVKRTGEKVFLECVQDMDHENMFWYRQDPGLGLRLIYFSYDVKMKEKGDIPEGYSVSREKKERFSLILESASTNQTSMYLCASSPVNVRRGDTQYFGPGTRLTVL.

The sample holds a few counts of this clonotype. V is TRBV29-1 and J is TRBJ2-3, with D unclear. Germline V lookup: CDR1 SQVTM, CDR2 ANQGSEA. The CDR3 length is 12 residues. Between the trimmed V and J ends, which lost 7 bases and 3 bases, there was a span of 11 bases. CDR3 sequence (DNA): TGCAGCGCTGCCGAACTTACAGATACGCAGTATTTT. This sequence encodes CSAAELTDTQYF.

This clonotype came up a few times. V usage is TRBV29-1 and J usage is TRBJ2-5; 11 nucleotides match TRBD1. The CDR3 is 13 amino acids. The J segment lost 4 bases and the V segment lost 7 bases, leaving 5 bases of the junction unmatched. The germline CDR1 and CDR2 sequences are SQVTM and ANQGSEA. The CDR3 DNA reads as TGCAGCGGTCGGACAGGGGGCGCAGAGACCCAGTACTTC. This codes for CSGRTGGAETQYF.

The chain carries TRBV29-1 and TRBJ2-7; D gene uncertain. Deletions cut 4 bases from V and 7 bases from J, with 14 bases between. Germline V gene data show CDR1 as SQVTM and CDR2 as ANQGSEA. The CDR3 contains 12 residues. CDR3 amino acids: CSVAPYDNEQYF. The CDR3 bases are TGCAGCGTTGCGCCATATGACAATGAGCAGTACTTC.

V and J are TRBV27 and TRBJ2-3; D might be TRBD2 (6 bases). Germline CDR1 and CDR2: MNHEY and SMNVEV (reference sequence). CDR3 length: 17 residues. Trimming pared 7 bases from V and 0 bases from J, leaving 20 bases between. The CDR3 DNA reads as TGTGCCAGCACCGCCTGGGGGGAGGCCCCTAGCACAGATACGCAGTATTTT. Protein product: CASTAWGEAPSTDTQYF.

The chain uses TRBV5-4 and TRBJ2-5, with D possibly being TRBD1 or TRBD2 (6 bases each). This CDR3 is built from 14 residues. From germline, CDR1 is SGHNT and CDR2 YYREEE (reference sequence). V lost 3 bases, J lost 4 bases, and 13 bases lay in between. The CDR3 spells CASSWGALGETQYF. CDR3 sequence (DNA): TGTGCCAGCAGCTGGGGGGCCTTGGGAGAGACCCAGTACTTC.

This chain links TRBV15 with TRBJ2-1; either TRBD1 or TRBD2 may fit D (5 bases each). Looked up from germline, CDR1 is LNHNV and CDR2 is YYDKDF (reference sequence). V was pared by 7 bases and J by 0 bases, with 13 bases between. There are 15 residues in the CDR3. CDR3 residues: CATKGLATSYNEQFF. CDR3 nucleotides: TGTGCCACCAAGGGGCTAGCAACCTCCTACAATGAGCAGTTCTTC.

This chain joins TRBV25-1 and TRBJ2-7, with TRBD1 identical over 9 bases. CDR1 and CDR2 (germline): MGHDK, SYGVNS. The CDR3 runs 16 residues. Unmatched junction bases numbered 10, after V lost 4 bases and J lost 3 bases. CDR3 residues: CASSALAQGAVYEQYF. The CDR3, as DNA: TGTGCCAGCAGTGCCCTTGCACAGGGGGCCGTCTACGAGCAGTACTTC.

This clonotype was seen more than once but under ten times. This sequence joins TRBV7-9 and TRBJ2-7; TRBD2 agrees at 11 bases. Germline CDR1 SEHNR, CDR2 FQNEAQ (reference sequence). V trimming: 5 bases; J trimming: 3 bases; junction bases outside the gene matches: 6. The CDR3 has 15 amino acids. CDR3 DNA sequence: TGTGCCAGCAGCCCCAGACTAGCGGGAAACTACGAGCAGTACTTC. Its protein is CASSPRLAGNYEQYF.

The rearrangement joins TRBV7-8 to TRBJ2-7; either TRBD1 or TRBD2 may fit D (8 bases each). The CDR3 sequence is 15 residues long. Trimming stripped 4 bases from V and 7 bases from J, with 20 bases between. Germline V gives CDR1 SGHVS, CDR2 FQNEAQ. The CDR3 is CASSSGQGLGGEQYF. The CDR3 region has the DNA TGTGCCAGCAGCTCCGGACAGGGACTAGGCGGGGAGCAGTACTTC.

This clonotype has just one count. DNA of the CDR3: TGTGCCAGCAGCTTATTAGGGCCAGGGTCCTCCTACGAGCAGTACTTC. It specifies CASSLLGPGSSYEQYF. J is TRBJ2-7 and V is TRBV7-2, with TRBD1 as a possible D gene (5 bases). Trimming left V 2 bases short and J 0 bases short, with 14 bases between. The CDR3 totals 16 residues. In germline, CDR1 is SGHTA, CDR2 FQGNSA.

This chain uses TRBV10-3 with TRBJ1-1; D is possibly TRBD1 (5 bases). The germline V gene has CDR1 ENHRY and CDR2 SYGVKD. V gave up 7 bases and J gave up 4 bases, with 13 bases separating them. The CDR3 covers 13 residues. CDR3 coding DNA: TGTGCCATCACCGAGGAGGGGTCCACTGAAGCTTTCTTT. Translated: CAITEEGSTEAFF.

V gene TRBV6-6 combines with J gene TRBJ2-3; 8 nucleotides line up with TRBD2. The CDR3 is 14 amino acids. Germline lookup yields CDR1 MNHNY and CDR2 SVGAGI (reference sequence). V was clipped by 7 bases and J by 3 bases; unmatched bases: 6. CDR3 residues: CASTRAGETDTQYF. The CDR3 coding sequence is TGTGCCAGCACCAGAGCGGGAGAAACAGATACGCAGTATTTT.

A single count supports this clonotype. The chain links TRBV7-2 to TRBJ1-1; D unclear. Germline-derived CDR1 and CDR2 are SGHTA and FQGNSA. The CDR3 totals 17 residues. The V gene lost 5 bases and the J gene lost 0 bases, with 19 bases spanning the gap. The CDR3 bases are TGTGCCAGCAGCCCAGGCAAGTTGGGGAGGTTGAACACTGAAGCTTTCTTT. This encodes CASSPGKLGRLNTEAFF. The full variable domain, its missing parts supplied by reference TRBV7-2 and TRBJ1-1, is GAGVSQSPSNKVTEKGKDVELRCDPISGHTALYWYRQSLGQGLEFLIYFQGNSAPDKSGLPSDRFSAERTGGSVSTLTIQRTQQEDSAVYLCASSPGKLGRLNTEAFFGQGTRLTVV.

This clonotype appeared a few times. The chain uses TRBV7-2 and TRBJ1-2; perhaps TRBD1 as D (5 bases). V lost 4 bases and J lost 0, with 15 bases in between. The CDR3 contains 16 residues. Germline lookup yields CDR1 SGHTA and CDR2 FQGNSA. The CDR3 loop is CASSSPWTQTNYGYTF. CDR3 bases: TGTGCCAGCAGCTCCCCCTGGACACAGACTAACTATGGCTACACCTTC.